This T cell receptor beta chain was captured by sequencing in a study of T-cell reconstitution after alpha-beta-depleted transplantation in children. The study, taken as a whole, reports: Roughly two months post-transplant, alpha-beta T cells reportedly originated from several hundred graft clones that had expanded. Day-60 TCRbeta diversity that was high in some patients was derived from surviving recipient T cells and thymic progenitors. Diversity and T-cell counts at one year after transplant derived mostly from new T cells.

Preparing the TCRbeta library involved the use of unique molecular identifiers. One entry per CDR3 protein results from TCRdb running MiXCR on the PCR reads. The table includes about 130,000 distinct CDR3 sequences, roughly 10% detected once. The CDR3 sequence is 17 residues long. CDR1 is DFQATT and CDR2 is SNEGSKA in the germline V gene (reference sequence). With V trimmed by 4 bases and J by 2 bases, 5 bases remained unmatched. In this sample, this clonotype turned up a few times. The target antigen is unknown. The starting material was PBMCs, mostly from graft donor cells, obtained 180 days after TCRalphabeta/CD19-depleted stem cell transplant. The gene calls are TRBV20-1 and TRBJ2-1; 16 nucleotides line up with TRBD2. This clonotype originated in a girl in the first two years of life who had a stem cell transplant for combined immunodeficiency, so the T cells may come from the graft donor. The CDR3 nucleotides are TGCAGTGCTATCTCCGGGACTAGCGGGGGGGCCTACAATGAGCAGTTCTTC. The encoded protein is CSAISGTSGGAYNEQFF.